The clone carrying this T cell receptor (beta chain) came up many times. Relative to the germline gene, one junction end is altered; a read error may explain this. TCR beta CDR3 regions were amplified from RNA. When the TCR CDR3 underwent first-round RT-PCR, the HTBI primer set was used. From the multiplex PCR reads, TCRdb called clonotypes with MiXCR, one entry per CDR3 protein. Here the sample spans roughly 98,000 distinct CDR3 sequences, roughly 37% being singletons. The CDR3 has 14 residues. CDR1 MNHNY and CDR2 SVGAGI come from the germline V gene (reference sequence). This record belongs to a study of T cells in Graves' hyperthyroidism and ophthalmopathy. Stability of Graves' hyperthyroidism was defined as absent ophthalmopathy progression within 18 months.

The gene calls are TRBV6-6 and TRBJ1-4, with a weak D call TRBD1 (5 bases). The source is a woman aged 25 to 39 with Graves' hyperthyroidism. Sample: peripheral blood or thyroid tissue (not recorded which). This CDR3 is CASSYWAGKEKLFF. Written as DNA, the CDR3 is TGTGCCAGCAGTTATTGGGCAGGGAAGGAAAAACTTTTTTTT.